Each of the 22 T cell receptor beta chains below was sequenced from the same sample in a study of blood T cell repertoires in COVID-19. Generated by immunoSEQ multiplex PCR, the TCRdb table keeps only in-frame clones and is missing some. The sample has approximately 98,000 clones, about 86% seen once. Sequencing used peripheral blood. The source of these receptors is a man aged 60-69 years with acute or convalescent COVID-19.

This chain joins TRBV5-8 and TRBJ2-3; no clear D. Trimming removed 1 base from V and 9 bases from J, with 9 bases in between. The CDR3 length is 12 residues. CDR1 is SGHTS, CDR2 YDEGEE, per germline. This chain's CDR3 is CASSLQRSTQYF. CDR3 nucleotide sequence: TGTGCCAGCAGCTTGCAACGGTCGACGCAGTATTTT.

Only a few counts were recorded for this clone. This chain joins TRBV19 and TRBJ2-7, with no clear D. This CDR3 comprises 12 residues. CDR1 and CDR2 from the germline V gene are LNHDA and SQIVND (reference sequence). V was trimmed by 4 bases and J by 5 bases, leaving 9 bases between them. CDR3 bases: TGTGCCAGTAGTAGGCAGTCCAACGAGCAGTACTTC. Encoded protein: CASSRQSNEQYF.

J is TRBJ1-2 and V is TRBV19, with D unresolved. V was trimmed by 2 bases and J by 6 bases, leaving 7 bases between them. Germline V CDR1 and CDR2: LNHDA, SQIVND (reference sequence). The CDR3 sequence is 12 residues long. The CDR3 spells CASSILGDGYTF. The CDR3 DNA reads as TGTGCCAGTAGTATATTGGGCGATGGCTACACCTTC.

The V gene is TRBV10-1, the J gene TRBJ1-2; unclear D gene. The CDR3 has 12 residues. Looked up from germline, CDR1 is WNHNN and CDR2 is SYGVQD (reference sequence). The V end was cut by 3 bases, the J end by 8 bases, with 10 bases between. The CDR3 sequence: CASSDGAVGYTF. For the CDR3, the DNA is TGCGCCAGCAGTGATGGTGCAGTCGGCTACACCTTC.

V and J are TRBV28 and TRBJ2-4, with TRBD2 matching 7 bases. The V and J ends lost 3 bases and 0 bases, in that order; junction bases with no gene match: 11. Looked up from germline, CDR1 is MDHEN and CDR2 is SYDVKM. CDR3 length: 18 residues. The CDR3 DNA reads as TGTGCCAGCAGTTTTATTAGCGGGCGTGCACTAGCCAAAAACATTCAGTACTTC. Translation: CASSFISGRALAKNIQYF.

The genes are TRBV6-6 and TRBJ2-3; perhaps TRBD1 as D (5 bases). The ends were cut back, 8 bases at V and 2 bases at J, with 17 bases in the middle. This CDR3 comprises 15 residues. Germline V CDR1 and CDR2: MNHNY, SVGAGI (reference sequence). The CDR3, as DNA: TGTGCCAGCCTCAGAGGACAAGGATACACAGATACGCAGTATTTT. Its translation is CASLRGQGYTDTQYF.

This clone was found once. The CDR3 sequence: CASSPNRGNYGYTF. CDR3 DNA sequence: TGTGCCAGCTCACCGAACAGGGGCAATTATGGCTACACCTTC. The V gene is TRBV18, the J gene TRBJ1-2, with 7 nucleotides matching TRBD1. This CDR3 is built from 14 residues. J gave up 5 bases and V 3 bases, and 6 bases lay outside the gene matches. Germline CDR1 reads KGHSH; CDR2 reads LQKENI.

The CDR3 DNA sequence: TGTGCCAGCAGCTTGCGGGAAAATGAGCAGTTCTTC. The encoded protein is CASSLRENEQFF. The V call is TRBV5-4, the J call TRBJ2-1; weak D call: TRBD2 (5 bases). This CDR3 is built from 12 residues. Trimming removed 1 base at V and 7 bases at J, with 6 bases between. Germline V gene sequence: CDR1 SGHNT, CDR2 YYREEE (reference sequence).

The rearrangement links TRBV9 to TRBJ1-2, with 10 bases identical to TRBD1. CDR1 and CDR2 from the germline V gene are SGDLS and YYNGEE. The CDR3 covers 13 residues. The junction had 4 bases not matched to a gene; V was cut back by 3 bases and J by 8 bases. CDR3: CASSGQGAGGYTF. The CDR3, as DNA: TGTGCCAGCAGCGGACAGGGGGCGGGCGGCTACACCTTC.

The chain has TRBV29-1 and TRBJ2-7; TRBD1 agrees at 7 bases. This CDR3 spans 14 amino acids. Germline V CDR1 and CDR2: SQVTM, ANQGSEA. With V trimmed by 3 bases and J by 7 bases, 12 bases remained unmatched. This CDR3 is CSVEWSAGGMEQYF. The CDR3 DNA reads as TGCAGCGTTGAGTGGTCCGCAGGGGGTATGGAGCAGTACTTC.

The chain recombines TRBV4-1 with TRBJ1-2; 7 bases are shared with TRBD1. Looked up from germline, CDR1 is MGHRA and CDR2 is YSYEKL. This CDR3 comprises 15 residues. With 2 bases clipped from V and 8 bases from J, the junction kept 11 bases outside the gene matches. DNA for the CDR3: TGCGCCAGCAGCCAACAATCGACAGGGATAGGGGGCTACACCTTC. Protein sequence: CASSQQSTGIGGYTF.

The chain employs TRBV3-1 (or the pseudogene TRBV3-2) and TRBJ1-1; D is uncertain. The length of the CDR3 is 14 residues. Germline V gives CDR1 LGHDT, CDR2 YNNKEL (reference sequence). The germline V and J ends were trimmed by 1 base and 1 base, with 7 bases remaining between them. The CDR3 DNA reads TGTGCCAGCAGCCAAGGAGTTGGGAACACTGAAGCTTTCTTT. It is translated as CASSQGVGNTEAFF.

The chain employs TRBV4-1 and TRBJ1-5, with D perhaps matching TRBD1 (5 bases). Trimming took off 0 bases at V and 4 bases at J, with 13 bases between the two ends. The CDR3 has 16 residues. CDR1 MGHRA and CDR2 YSYEKL come from the germline V gene. CDR3 DNA: TGCGCCAGCAGCCAAGAATCAGGGTTGGGGAATCAGCCCCAGCATTTT. Amino acid sequence: CASSQESGLGNQPQHF.

The V gene is TRBV3-1 (or the pseudogene TRBV3-2), the J gene TRBJ2-5, with 10 bases that match TRBD1. The CDR3 extends over 16 amino acids. Per germline, CDR1 LGHDT and CDR2 YNNKEL (reference sequence). V lost 0 bases to trimming and J lost 4 bases; unmatched junction nucleotides: 5. CDR3 sequence: CASSQEVTGGGETQYF. The CDR3 bases are TGTGCCAGCAGCCAAGAAGTGACAGGGGGCGGAGAGACCCAGTACTTC.

The chain recombines TRBV21-1 with TRBJ2-5; the table calls TRBD1, which could not be checked here. TRBV21-1 is labeled a pseudogene. CDR3 length: 13 amino acids. CDR3 protein: CASRDRVQETQYF. CDR3 coding DNA: TGTGCCAGCAGGGACAGGGTTCAAGAGACCCAGTACTTC.

The CDR3 sequence: CSVDLRARSYNEQFF. The DNA of the CDR3 is TGCAGCGTTGATTTGAGGGCGAGGTCCTACAATGAGCAGTTCTTC. This rearrangement joins TRBV29-1 to TRBJ2-1; maybe TRBD2 (5 bases). V lost 3 bases, J lost 1 base, and 13 bases lay in between. The CDR3 is made up of 15 amino acids. Per germline, CDR1 SQVTM and CDR2 ANQGSEA.

The chain combines TRBV27 with TRBJ2-3, with TRBD2 matching over 12 bases. With V trimmed by 7 bases and J by 3 bases, 11 bases remained unmatched. The CDR3 spans 17 residues. Germline values: CDR1 MNHEY, CDR2 SMNVEV (reference sequence). The CDR3 nucleotides are TGTGCCAGCACTATTATCTCGACTAGCGGGAGAACAGATACGCAGTATTTT. Translating gives CASTIISTSGRTDTQYF.

J is TRBJ2-5 and V is TRBV10-3; D is undetermined. This CDR3 spans 11 amino acids. V lost 8 bases and J 2 bases, leaving 6 bases between the germline ends. Looked up from germline, CDR1 is ENHRY and CDR2 is SYGVKD. CDR3 sequence reads: CAIRGQETQYF. The CDR3 region has the DNA TGTGCCATCCGCGGACAAGAGACCCAGTACTTC.

In regard to this clone: Other DNA sequences in this sample translate to the same CDR3. The genes are TRBV2 and TRBJ2-3; 9 nucleotides line up with TRBD1. The germline V gene encodes CDR1 SNHLY and CDR2 FYNNEI. The ends lost 8 bases at V and 2 bases at J; junction bases unmatched: 8. This CDR3 region has 15 residues. The CDR3 region is CASAGTGPTTDTQYF. The DNA of the CDR3 is TGTGCCAGCGCGGGGACAGGGCCAACCACAGATACGCAGTATTTT.

This chain links TRBV19 with TRBJ1-2, with TRBD1 identical over 8 bases. The CDR3 extends over 14 amino acids. Germline CDR1 is LNHDA and CDR2 is SQIVND (reference sequence). The trim removed 3 bases at V and 7 bases at J, leaving 7 bases unmatched. The CDR3 DNA follows: TGTGCCAGTAGTATTAAGGGGACAGGCTCTGGCTACACCTTC. Translated: CASSIKGTGSGYTF.

The chain employs TRBV5-1 and TRBJ1-1, with D unclear. Trimming shortened V by 0 bases and J by 3 bases, and 21 bases separated the two germline ends. Germline CDR1 SGHRS, CDR2 YFSETQ. The CDR3 has 18 amino acids. The CDR3 DNA follows: TGCGCCAGCAGCTTGGGGGGTGAGGGTGGAGGGCGGCACACTGAAGCTTTCTTT. Its translation: CASSLGGEGGGRHTEAFF.

The chain joins TRBV10-3 to TRBJ2-2; D ambiguous. The CDR3 is made up of 15 amino acids. Deletions cut 5 bases from V and 0 bases from J, with 10 bases between. Germline lookup yields CDR1 ENHRY and CDR2 SYGVKD. Here the CDR3 DNA reads TGTGCCATCAGTCGCGGCCCCTCGAACACCGGGGAGCTGTTTTTT. Its protein product is CAISRGPSNTGELFF.